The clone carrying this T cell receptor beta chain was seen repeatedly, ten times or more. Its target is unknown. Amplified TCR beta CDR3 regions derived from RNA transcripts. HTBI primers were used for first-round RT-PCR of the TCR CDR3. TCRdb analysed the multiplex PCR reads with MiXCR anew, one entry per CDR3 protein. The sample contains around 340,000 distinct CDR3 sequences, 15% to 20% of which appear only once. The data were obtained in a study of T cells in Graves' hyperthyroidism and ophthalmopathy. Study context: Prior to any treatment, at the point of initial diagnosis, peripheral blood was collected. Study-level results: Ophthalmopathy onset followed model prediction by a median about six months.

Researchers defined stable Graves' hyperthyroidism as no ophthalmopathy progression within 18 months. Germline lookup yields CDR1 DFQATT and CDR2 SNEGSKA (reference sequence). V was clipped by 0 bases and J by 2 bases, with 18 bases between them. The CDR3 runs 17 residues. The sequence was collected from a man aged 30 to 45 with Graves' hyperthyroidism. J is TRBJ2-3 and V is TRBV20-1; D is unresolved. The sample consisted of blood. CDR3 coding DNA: TGCAGTGCTAGAGATCCCCTGGACGGACCGTACACAGATACGCAGTATTTT. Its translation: CSARDPLDGPYTDTQYF.